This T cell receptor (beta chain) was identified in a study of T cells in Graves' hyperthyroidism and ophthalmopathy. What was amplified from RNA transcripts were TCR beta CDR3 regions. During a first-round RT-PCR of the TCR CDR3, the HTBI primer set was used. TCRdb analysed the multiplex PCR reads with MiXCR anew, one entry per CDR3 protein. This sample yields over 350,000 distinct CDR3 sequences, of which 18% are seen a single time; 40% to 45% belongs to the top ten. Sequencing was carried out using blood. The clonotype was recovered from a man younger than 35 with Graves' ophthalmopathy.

The CDR3 DNA reads TGTGCCAGCAGCCCCATCCAGGGCCACTACCAAGAGACCCAGTACTTC. This sequence encodes CASSPIQGHYQETQYF. The V call is TRBV14, the J call TRBJ2-5; the D gene is possibly TRBD1 (5 bases). Trimming pared 4 bases from V and 0 bases from J, leaving 15 bases between. Germline V gives CDR1 SGHDN, CDR2 FVKESK. This CDR3 contains 16 residues. Full variable domain (rest looked up from reference TRBV14 and TRBJ2-5): EAGVTQFPSHSVIEKGQTVTLRCDPISGHDNLYWYRRVMGKEIKFLLHFVKESKQDESGMPNNRFLAERTGGTYSTLKVQPAELEDSGVYFCASSPIQGHYQETQYFGPGTRLLVL.